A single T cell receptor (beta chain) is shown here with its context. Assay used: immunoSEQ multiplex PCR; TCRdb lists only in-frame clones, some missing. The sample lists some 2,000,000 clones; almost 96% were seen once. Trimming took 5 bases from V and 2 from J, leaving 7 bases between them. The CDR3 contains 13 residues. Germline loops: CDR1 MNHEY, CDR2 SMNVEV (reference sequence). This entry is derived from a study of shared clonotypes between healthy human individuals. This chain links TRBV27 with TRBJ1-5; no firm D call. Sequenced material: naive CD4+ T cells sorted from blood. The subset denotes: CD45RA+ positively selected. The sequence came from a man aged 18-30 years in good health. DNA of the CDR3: TGTGCCAGCAGTGACTATCGCAATCAGCCCCAGCATTTT. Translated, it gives CASSDYRNQPQHF.